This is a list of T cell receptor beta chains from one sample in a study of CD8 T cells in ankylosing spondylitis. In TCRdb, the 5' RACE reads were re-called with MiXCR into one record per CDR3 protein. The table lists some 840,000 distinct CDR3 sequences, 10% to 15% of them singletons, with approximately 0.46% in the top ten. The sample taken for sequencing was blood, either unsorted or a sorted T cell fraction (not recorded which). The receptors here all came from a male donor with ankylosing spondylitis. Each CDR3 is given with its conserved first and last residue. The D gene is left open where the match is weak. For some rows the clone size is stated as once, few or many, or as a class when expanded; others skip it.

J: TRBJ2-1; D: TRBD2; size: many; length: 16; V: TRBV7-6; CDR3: CASSPLPSGRGNEQFF; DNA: TGTGCCAGCAGCCCACTTCCCAGCGGGAGAGGTAATGAGCAGTTCTTC
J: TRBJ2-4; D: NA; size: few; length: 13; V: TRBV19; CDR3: CASRSSAKNIQYF; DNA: TGTGCCAGTAGAAGCAGCGCAAAAAACATTCAGTACTTC
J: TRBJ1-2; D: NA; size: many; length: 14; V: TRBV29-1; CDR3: CSSSTGAAFFGYTF; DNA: TGCAGCTCATCCACCGGGGCCGCGTTCTTTGGCTACACCTTC
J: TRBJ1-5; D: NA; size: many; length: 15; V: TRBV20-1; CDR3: CSARAPGLRIQPQHF; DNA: TGCAGTGCTAGAGCACCGGGACTAAGGATACAGCCCCAGCATTTT
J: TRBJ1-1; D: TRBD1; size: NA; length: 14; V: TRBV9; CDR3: CASSVEGTGGKAFF; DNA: TGTGCCAGCAGCGTAGAGGGGACAGGGGGAAAGGCTTTCTTT
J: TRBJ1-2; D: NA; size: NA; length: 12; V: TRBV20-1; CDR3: CSANDLDYGYTF; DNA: TGCAGTGCCAATGACTTAGACTATGGCTACACCTTC
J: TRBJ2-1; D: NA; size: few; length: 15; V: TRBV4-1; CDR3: CASSQDDLGYNEQFF; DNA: TGCGCCAGCAGCCAAGATGACCTGGGGTACAATGAGCAGTTCTTC
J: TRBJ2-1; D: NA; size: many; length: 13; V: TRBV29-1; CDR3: CSVDDWDDNEQFF; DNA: TGCAGCGTTGACGACTGGGACGACAATGAGCAGTTCTTC
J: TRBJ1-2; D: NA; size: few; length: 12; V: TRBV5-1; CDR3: CASRTEREGYTF; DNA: TGCGCCAGCAGGACCGAAAGGGAAGGCTACACCTTC
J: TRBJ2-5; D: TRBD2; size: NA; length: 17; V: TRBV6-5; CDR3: CASSYSPAGGRQETQYF; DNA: TGTGCCAGCAGTTACTCGCCAGCGGGGGGACGACAAGAGACCCAGTACTTC
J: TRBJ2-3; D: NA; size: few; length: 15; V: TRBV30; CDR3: CAWSVSGAPSDTQYF; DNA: TGTGCCTGGAGTGTATCGGGGGCCCCTTCAGATACGCAGTATTTT
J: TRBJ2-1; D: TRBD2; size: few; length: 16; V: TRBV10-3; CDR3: CAIRGGGMGSYNEQFF; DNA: TGTGCCATCAGAGGCGGGGGTATGGGCTCCTACAATGAGCAGTTCTTC
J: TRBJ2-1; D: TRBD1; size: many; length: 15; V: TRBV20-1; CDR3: CSAREMGQGWNEQFF; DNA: TGCAGTGCTAGAGAAATGGGACAGGGGTGGAATGAGCAGTTCTTC
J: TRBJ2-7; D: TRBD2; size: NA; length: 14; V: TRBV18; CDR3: CASSPWGGEYEQYF; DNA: TGTGCCAGCTCACCATGGGGGGGAGAGTACGAGCAGTACTTC
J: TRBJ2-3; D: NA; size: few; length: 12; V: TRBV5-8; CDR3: CASKGDSDTQYF; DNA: TGTGCCAGCAAGGGGGATTCAGATACGCAGTATTTT
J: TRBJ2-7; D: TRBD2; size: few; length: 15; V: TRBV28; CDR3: CASTLAGGLSYEQYF; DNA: TGTGCCAGCACCCTAGCGGGAGGGCTCTCCTACGAGCAGTACTTC
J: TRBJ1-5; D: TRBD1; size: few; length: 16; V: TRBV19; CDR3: CASSKTDRDINQPQHF; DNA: TGTGCCAGTAGTAAAACCGACAGGGATATCAATCAGCCCCAGCATTTT
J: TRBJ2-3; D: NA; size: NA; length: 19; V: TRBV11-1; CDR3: CASSQAPRGGHTNTDTQYF; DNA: TGTGCCAGCAGCCAGGCCCCTCGCGGGGGCCATACTAACACAGATACGCAGTATTTT
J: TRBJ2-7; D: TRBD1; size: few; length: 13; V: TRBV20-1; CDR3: CSARLTGVGEQYF; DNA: TGCAGTGCTAGGCTTACAGGGGTCGGCGAGCAGTACTTC
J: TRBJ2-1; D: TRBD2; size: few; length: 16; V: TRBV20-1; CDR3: CSAPRIAAGGLNEQFF; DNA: TGCAGTGCTCCGCGCATCGCAGCGGGGGGTCTTAATGAGCAGTTCTTC
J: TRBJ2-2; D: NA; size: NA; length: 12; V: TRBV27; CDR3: CASSFSGGELFF; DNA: TGTGCCAGCAGTTTTTCGGGCGGGGAGCTGTTTTTT
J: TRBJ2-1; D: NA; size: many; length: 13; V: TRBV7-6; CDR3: CASSRTWLGEQFF; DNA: TGTGCCAGCAGCCGGACCTGGTTAGGTGAGCAGTTCTTC
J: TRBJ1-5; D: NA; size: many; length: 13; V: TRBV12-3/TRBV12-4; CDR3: CASSDHSNQPQHF; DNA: TGTGCCAGCAGTGATCATAGCAATCAGCCCCAGCATTTT
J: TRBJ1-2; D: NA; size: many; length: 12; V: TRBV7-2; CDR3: CASSVSSYGYTF; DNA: TGTGCCAGCAGTGTATCCTCCTATGGCTACACCTTC
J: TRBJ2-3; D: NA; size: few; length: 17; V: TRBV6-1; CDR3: CASKTLTSSGITDTQYF; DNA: TGTGCCAGCAAAACCCTCACCTCTTCCGGGATCACAGATACGCAGTATTTT
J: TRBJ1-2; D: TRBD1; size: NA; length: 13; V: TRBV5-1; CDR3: CASSRTGGEGYTF; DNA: TGCGCCAGCAGCCGGACAGGGGGGGAAGGCTACACCTTC
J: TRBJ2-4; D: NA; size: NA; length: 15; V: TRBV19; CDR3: CASSTWTSGVGIQYF; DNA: TGTGCCAGTAGTACGTGGACCTCCGGCGTGGGCATTCAGTACTTC
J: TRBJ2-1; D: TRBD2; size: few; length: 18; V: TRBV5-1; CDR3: CASSSGGGQPSLYNEQFF; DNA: TGCGCCAGCAGCTCTGGCGGGGGGCAACCTAGCCTCTACAATGAGCAGTTCTTC
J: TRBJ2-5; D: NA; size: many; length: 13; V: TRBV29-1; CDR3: CSVTRENQETQYF; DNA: TGCAGCGTTACCAGAGAGAACCAAGAGACCCAGTACTTC
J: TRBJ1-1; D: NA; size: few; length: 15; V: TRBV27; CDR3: CASSLSRGLNTEAFF; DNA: TGTGCCAGCAGTTTATCGCGGGGGTTGAACACTGAAGCTTTCTTT
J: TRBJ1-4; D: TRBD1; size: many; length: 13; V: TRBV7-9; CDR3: CGLLGTGDEKLFF; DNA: TGTGGACTGCTCGGGACAGGGGACGAAAAACTGTTTTTT
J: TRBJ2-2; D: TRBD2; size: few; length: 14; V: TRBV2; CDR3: CASSGLARNGELFF; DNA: TGTGCCAGCAGTGGACTAGCGAGGAACGGGGAGCTGTTTTTT
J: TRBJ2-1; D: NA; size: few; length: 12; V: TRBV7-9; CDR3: CASSLNEVEQFF; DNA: TGTGCCAGCAGCTTAAATGAGGTAGAGCAGTTCTTC
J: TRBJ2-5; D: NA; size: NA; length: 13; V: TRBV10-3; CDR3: CAISESIGETQYF; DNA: TGTGCCATCAGTGAGTCGATAGGGGAGACCCAGTACTTC
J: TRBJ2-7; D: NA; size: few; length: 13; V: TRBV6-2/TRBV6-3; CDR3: CASKTGTFYEQYF; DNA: TGTGCCAGCAAGACAGGAACGTTCTACGAGCAGTACTTC
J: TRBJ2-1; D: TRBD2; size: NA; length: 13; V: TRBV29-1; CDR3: CSVVKRGNNEQFF; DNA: TGCAGCGTTGTGAAGCGGGGCAACAATGAGCAGTTCTTC
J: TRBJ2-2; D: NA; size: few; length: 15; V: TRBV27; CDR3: CASSSFALGTGELFF; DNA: TGTGCCAGCAGCTCCTTTGCGTTGGGCACCGGGGAGCTGTTTTTT
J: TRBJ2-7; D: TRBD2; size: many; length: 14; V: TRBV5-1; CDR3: CASSFGGGLYEQYF; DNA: TGCGCCAGCAGCTTTGGCGGGGGGCTCTACGAGCAGTACTTC
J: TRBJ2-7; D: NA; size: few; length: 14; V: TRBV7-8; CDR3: CASSSLWPRLEQYF; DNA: TGTGCCAGCAGCTCCTTATGGCCGAGGTTGGAGCAGTACTTC
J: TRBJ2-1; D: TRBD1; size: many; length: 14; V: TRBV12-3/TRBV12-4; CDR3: CASSLDRGYNEQFF; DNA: TGTGCCAGCAGTTTAGACAGGGGGTACAATGAGCAGTTCTTC